This T cell receptor beta chain was profiled in a study of shared clonotypes between healthy human individuals. Overall study context: The plates for each donor numbered three CD4 naive, three CD4 memory, two CD8 naive and one CD8 memory.

Study-level results: In this cohort, only blood was sampled, and tissue repertoires likely differ.

The germline CDR1 and CDR2 sequences are SGHNT and YYREEE (reference sequence). Deletions cut 4 bases from V and 9 bases from J, with 11 bases between. The CDR3 is 12 residues long. Comments on this clone: Its antigen is currently unknown.

The deep-level immunoSEQ assay was used. Profiling relied on immunoSEQ multiplex PCR, and the TCRdb table lists in-frame clones only, not all of them. The sample comprises about 960,000 clones, approximately 80% of which are singletons, and about 1.5% rests with the top ten. Material for sequencing was memory CD4+ T cells sorted from blood. Subset given: CD45RA-negative fraction. The rearrangement joins TRBV5-4 to TRBJ1-5, with a tentative D call TRBD1 (5 bases). The clonotype was recovered from a man younger than 30 in good health. The CDR3 loop reads CASSLLGGPQHF. The CDR3 DNA reads TGTGCCAGCAGCCTCCTGGGGGGGCCCCAGCATTTT.